The entry below gives a single T cell receptor beta chain sequence along with its context. Germline V gene data show CDR1 as SGHTA and CDR2 as FQGNSA. The V gene lost 2 bases and the J gene lost 6 bases, with 17 bases spanning the gap. The CDR3 consists of 16 residues. The sample is drawn from a study of blood T cell repertoires in COVID-19. As for the study in general: The United States, Italy and Spain supplied acute and convalescent COVID-19 samples. Sample material is recorded as cDNA or gDNA derived from T cells, B-cell-depleted T cells, or PBMCs.

Authors' analysis steps: By means of reference gene primer amplification, nucleated cell counts were estimated. Some clones are missing from TCRdb's copy, which holds only in-frame ones; the method was immunoSEQ multiplex PCR. Clone size and V and J calls were adopted from that table, with D and trimming inferred from the DNA. Of more than 150,000 clones listed, approximately 87% are singletons. This receptor was taken from a man aged 40-50 years with active or convalescent COVID-19. What was sequenced was peripheral blood. The genes are TRBV7-2 and TRBJ2-1, with D tentatively TRBD2 (5 bases). The CDR3 loop reads CASSLLGSWGFNEQFF. The DNA for the CDR3 is TGTGCCAGCAGCTTATTGGGGAGCTGGGGTTTCAATGAGCAGTTCTTC.